Sequencing of this T cell receptor (beta chain) was carried out in a study of somatic mutations in cytotoxic T cells in rheumatoid arthritis. The germline CDR1 and CDR2 sequences are MNHEY and SVGAGI. The CDR3 is 15 residues long. Trimming shortened V by 6 bases and J by 0 bases, and 11 bases separated the two germline ends. Method: immunoSEQ multiplex PCR; TCRdb's copy keeps in-frame clones and lacks some. The data hold more than 10,000 clones, with about 77% observed a single time. The TCR originated in an adult with rheumatoid arthritis. The sequenced sample consisted of CD8+ T cells sorted from blood. J is TRBJ2-2 and V is TRBV6-5, with TRBD2 as a possible D gene (6 bases). The CDR3, as DNA: TGTGCCAGCAGCGTTAGCGGACCGAACACCGGGGAGCTGTTTTTT. Encoded protein: CASSVSGPNTGELFF.